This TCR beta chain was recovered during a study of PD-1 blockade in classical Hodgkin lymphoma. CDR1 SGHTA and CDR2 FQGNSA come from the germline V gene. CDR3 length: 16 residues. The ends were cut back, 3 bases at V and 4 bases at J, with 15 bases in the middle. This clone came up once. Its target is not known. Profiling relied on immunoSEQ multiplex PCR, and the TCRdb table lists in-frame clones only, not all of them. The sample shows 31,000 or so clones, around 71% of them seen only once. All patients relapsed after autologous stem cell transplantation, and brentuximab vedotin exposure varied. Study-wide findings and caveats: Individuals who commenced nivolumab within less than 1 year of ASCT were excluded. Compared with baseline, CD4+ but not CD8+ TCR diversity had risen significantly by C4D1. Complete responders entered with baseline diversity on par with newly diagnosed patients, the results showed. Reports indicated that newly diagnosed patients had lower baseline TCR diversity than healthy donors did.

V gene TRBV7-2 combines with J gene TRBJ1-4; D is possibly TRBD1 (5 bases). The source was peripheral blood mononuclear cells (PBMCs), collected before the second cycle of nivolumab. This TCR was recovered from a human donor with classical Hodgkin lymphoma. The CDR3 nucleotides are TGTGCCAGCAGCTTGACCGGGACTACCGTTAATGAAAAACTGTTTTTT. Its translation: CASSLTGTTVNEKLFF. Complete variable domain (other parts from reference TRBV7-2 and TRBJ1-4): GAGVSQSPSNKVTEKGKDVELRCDPISGHTALYWYRQSLGQGLEFLIYFQGNSAPDKSGLPSDRFSAERTGGSVSTLTIQRTQQEDSAVYLCASSLTGTTVNEKLFFGSGTQLSVL.